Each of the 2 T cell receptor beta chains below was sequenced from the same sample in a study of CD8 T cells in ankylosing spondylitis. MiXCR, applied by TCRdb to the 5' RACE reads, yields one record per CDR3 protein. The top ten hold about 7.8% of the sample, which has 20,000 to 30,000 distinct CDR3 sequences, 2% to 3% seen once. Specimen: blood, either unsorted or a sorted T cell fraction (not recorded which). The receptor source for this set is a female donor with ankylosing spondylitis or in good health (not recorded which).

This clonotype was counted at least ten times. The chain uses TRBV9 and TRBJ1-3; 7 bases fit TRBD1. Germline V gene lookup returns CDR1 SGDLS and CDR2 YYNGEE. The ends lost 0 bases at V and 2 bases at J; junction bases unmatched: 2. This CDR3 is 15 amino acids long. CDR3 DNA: TGTGCCAGCAGCGTAGCAGACAGGGCTGGAAACACCATATATTTT. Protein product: CASSVADRAGNTIYF.

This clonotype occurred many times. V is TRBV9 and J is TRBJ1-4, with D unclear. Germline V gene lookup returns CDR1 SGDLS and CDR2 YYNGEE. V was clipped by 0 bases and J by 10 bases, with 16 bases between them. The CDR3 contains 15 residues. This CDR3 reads CASSVDRWGYGKLFF. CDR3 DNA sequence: TGTGCCAGCAGCGTAGATCGGTGGGGATACGGAAAACTGTTTTTT.